Given below is one TCR beta chain in context. Its antigen is as yet unknown. Extraction of RNA preceded its reverse transcription into cDNA, which served as the sequencing template. Generated by immunoSEQ multiplex PCR, the TCRdb table keeps only in-frame clones and is missing some. The table includes 45,000 to 70,000 clones, around 97% detected once. This specimen comes from a study of CD8+ T cells in alopecia areata. As for the study in general: Treated patients received oral tofacitinib, 5 to 10 mg twice daily. Regarding the study as a whole: TCR sharing across patients was less clear than in mice, possibly HLA-related.

J was trimmed by 4 bases and V by 2 bases; bases with no gene match: 7. The CDR3 length is 15 residues. Germline values: CDR1 SGHVS, CDR2 FNYEAQ. This chain connects TRBV7-6 to TRBJ2-5, with 7 bases lining up with TRBD2. The sample consisted of CD8+ T cells sorted from blood, taken at week 0. The source of this sequence is a human donor with alopecia areata. CDR3 amino acids: CASSLFPREGETQYF. The CDR3 region has the DNA TGTGCCAGCAGCTTATTCCCGAGGGAGGGAGAGACCCAGTACTTC.